This is a list of T cell receptor beta chains from one sample in a study of blood T cell repertoires in COVID-19. Using immunoSEQ multiplex PCR, the repertoire was profiled, and TCRdb retains in-frame clones only, with some absent. The sample holds roughly 77,000 clones, around 90% seen once. The sample comprised peripheral blood. Receptors originate from a man aged 50 to 60 with active COVID-19. Each CDR3 is given with its conserved first and last residue. The D gene is left open where the match is weak. A row's size may be missing; if present it is once, few, many or a size class.

once	-	TRBV19	TRBJ1-2	TGTGCCAGTAGCAGGCTGGTGGTAAACTATGGCTACACCTTC	CASSRLVVNYGYTF
-	-	TRBV11-1	TRBJ2-1	TGTGCCAGCAGTCCCTCACTCCGCTCCTACAATGAGCAGTTCTTC	CASSPSLRSYNEQFF
-	-	TRBV10-2	TRBJ1-5	TGCGCCAGCAGTGAGACAGGGTATCAGCCCCAGCATTTT	CASSETGYQPQHF
-	TRBD1	TRBV5-6	TRBJ2-3	TGTGCCAGCAGCTACCAACAGGGGTTAGATACGCAGTATTTT	CASSYQQGLDTQYF
-	-	TRBV19	TRBJ2-2	TGTGCCAGTAGTATTCCGGGATCAAACACCGGGGAGCTGTTTTTT	CASSIPGSNTGELFF
-	-	TRBV18	TRBJ2-3	TGTGCCAGCTCACCAAGCGTAAACACAGATACGCAGTATTTT	CASSPSVNTDTQYF
-	TRBD1	TRBV7-6	TRBJ1-2	TGTGCCAGCAGCTCACAGGGGGGGCAGGGGTACTATGGCTACACCTTC	CASSSQGGQGYYGYTF
-	-	TRBV30	TRBJ1-5	TGTGCCTGGAGTGTAGCGGGGAATCAGCCCCAGCATTTT	CAWSVAGNQPQHF
-	TRBD1	TRBV28	TRBJ2-3	TGTGCCAGCAGAACCGGGGACAGGGAAACAGATACGCAGTATTTT	CASRTGDRETDTQYF
-	TRBD1	TRBV28	TRBJ2-7	TGTGCCAGCAAAACCCCGGGGACAGGGGTCTCCGAGCAGTACTTC	CASKTPGTGVSEQYF
-	-	TRBV28	TRBJ1-2	TGTGCCAGCTGCTTCAGGTCGTACTATGGCTACACCTTC	CASCFRSYYGYTF
-	-	TRBV6-5	TRBJ1-1	TGTGCCAGCAGTTTACGAACCCCGGGGGGGGTTGAAGCTTTCTTT	CASSLRTPGGVEAFF
-	TRBD1	TRBV24-1	TRBJ2-2	TGTGCCACCAGTGGCCAAGGACAGGTCTTTGGCACCGGGGAGCTGTTTTTT	CATSGQGQVFGTGELFF
-	-	TRBV11-3	TRBJ2-2	TGTGCCAGCAGCTTCAGCGACACCGGGGAGCTGTTTTTT	CASSFSDTGELFF
-	-	TRBV6-5	TRBJ2-1	TGTGCCAGCAGTTACCTTGGGGGGAGCTCCTACAATGAGCAGTTCTTC	CASSYLGGSSYNEQFF
-	TRBD1	TRBV28	TRBJ2-1	TGTGCCAGCAGTGAACAGGGGAAGAAGTACAATGAGCAGTTCTTC	CASSEQGKKYNEQFF
-	-	TRBV19	TRBJ1-3	TGTGCCAGTAGTATCGGGATGATTGCCGCTGGAAACACCATATATTTT	CASSIGMIAAGNTIYF
once	-	TRBV4-2	TRBJ1-2	TGTGCCAGCAGCCAAGAAGCATTCCGGACAGACAACTATGGCTACACCTTC	CASSQEAFRTDNYGYTF
-	TRBD1	TRBV6-5	TRBJ2-5	TGTGCCAGCAGTTCACAGGGGGCGCGTGAGACCCAGTACTTC	CASSSQGARETQYF
-	-	TRBV23-1	TRBJ1-2	TGCGCCAGCAGTCAAGGGCAGAAGGGCTACACCTTC	CASSQGQKGYTF
-	TRBD2	TRBV20-1	TRBJ2-1	TGCAGTGCTAGTAAGCTAGCGGGAAACGAGCAGTTCTTC	CSASKLAGNEQFF
-	-	TRBV19	TRBJ1-1	TGTGCCAGTAGTATTGATGGGGGGGGAGGCACTGAAGCTTTCTTT	CASSIDGGGGTEAFF
-	-	TRBV19	TRBJ1-2	TGTGCCAGTACCCTCAGGGCAGCCTACTATGGCTACACCTTC	CASTLRAAYYGYTF
-	-	TRBV2	TRBJ2-3	TGTGCCAGCAGTTTAGAACCGACTACAGATACGCAGTATTTT	CASSLEPTTDTQYF
-	-	TRBV12-3/TRBV12-4	TRBJ1-2	TGTGCCAGCAGTCCTCAGGGCCGCTATGGCTACACCTTC	CASSPQGRYGYTF
-	TRBD1	TRBV5-1	TRBJ1-1	TGCGCCAGCAGCACGACAGGGGCCGTCGACACTGAAGCTTTCTTT	CASSTTGAVDTEAFF
-	-	TRBV28	TRBJ1-2	TGTGCCACCTCCCGCGGGAGCTACACCTTC	CATSRGSYTF
-	TRBD1	TRBV10-1	TRBJ1-6	TGCGCCAGCAGTGGACAGGGAAATTCACCCCTCCACTTT	CASSGQGNSPLHF